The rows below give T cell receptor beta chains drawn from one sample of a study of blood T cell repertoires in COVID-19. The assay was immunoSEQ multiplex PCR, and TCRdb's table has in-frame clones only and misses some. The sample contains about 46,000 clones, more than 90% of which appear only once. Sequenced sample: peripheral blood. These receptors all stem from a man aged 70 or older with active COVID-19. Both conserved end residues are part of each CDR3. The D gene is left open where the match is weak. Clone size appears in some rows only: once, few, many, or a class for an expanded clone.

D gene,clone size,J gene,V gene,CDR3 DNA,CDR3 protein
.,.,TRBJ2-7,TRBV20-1,TGCAGTGCTAGAGATAACTACGAGCAGTACTTC,CSARDNYEQYF
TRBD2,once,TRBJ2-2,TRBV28,TGTGCCAGCAGTTATAGCGGGAGTGGAACCGGGGAGCTGTTTTTT,CASSYSGSGTGELFF
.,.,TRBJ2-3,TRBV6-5,TGTGCCAGCAGCCTGATGGGCTCAGGCACAGATACGCAGTATTTT,CASSLMGSGTDTQYF
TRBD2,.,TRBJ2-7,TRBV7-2,TGTGCCAGCAGCTTAACTAGCGGAAGACCACAGTACTTC,CASSLTSGRPQYF
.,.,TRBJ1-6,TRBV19,TGTGCCAGTAGAGACAGGACGAATTCACCCCTCCACTTT,CASRDRTNSPLHF
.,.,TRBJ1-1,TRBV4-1,TGCGCCAGCAGCCAACCTCCGGGCGTGGACAGAAGTACTGAAGCTTTCTTT,CASSQPPGVDRSTEAFF
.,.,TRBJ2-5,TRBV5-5,TGTGCCAGCAGCTTAGGTGTCGGGAGAGAGACCCAGTACTTC,CASSLGVGRETQYF
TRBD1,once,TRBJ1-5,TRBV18,TGTGCCAGCGCCACCGGGACAGTAGCCCAGCCCCAGCATTTT,CASATGTVAQPQHF
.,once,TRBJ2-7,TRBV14,TGTGCCAGCAGCCAAGTATTCAACAGCAACTACGAGCAGTACTTC,CASSQVFNSNYEQYF
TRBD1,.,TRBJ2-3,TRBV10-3,TGTGCCATCAGTGAGGCAGGGACAGGGGATACGCAGTATTTT,CAISEAGTGDTQYF
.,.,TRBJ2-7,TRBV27,TGTGCCAGCAGTCTCGGGACTTCAGCCTACGAGCAGTACTTC,CASSLGTSAYEQYF
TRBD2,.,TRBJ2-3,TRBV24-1,TGTGCCACCAGTGACCCACGAGCGGGGGGGCTAAGCACAGATACGCAGTATTTT,CATSDPRAGGLSTDTQYF
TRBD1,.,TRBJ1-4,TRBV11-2,TGTGCCAGCAGCCCCGCGCCCCAGACAGGGGAAAAACTGTTTTTT,CASSPAPQTGEKLFF
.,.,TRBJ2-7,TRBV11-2,TGTGCCAGCAGCTACGGGGAGCAGTACTTC,CASSYGEQYF
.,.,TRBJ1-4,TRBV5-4,TGTGCCAGCGGCATGGACAGTTCTAATGAAAAACTGTTTTTT,CASGMDSSNEKLFF
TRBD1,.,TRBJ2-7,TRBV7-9,TGTGCCAGCAGTCTGAGACAGGGCCCCTACGAGCAGTACTTC,CASSLRQGPYEQYF
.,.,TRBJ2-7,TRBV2,TGTGCCAGCAGTGTAGTCTACGAGCAGTACTTC,CASSVVYEQYF
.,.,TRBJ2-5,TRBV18,TGTGCCAGCTCACCCCGCACAGGGCAAGAGACCCAGTACTTC,CASSPRTGQETQYF
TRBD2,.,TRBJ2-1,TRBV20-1,TGCAGTGCTAGTGGTCTCGGGGGGGTTCTCTACAATGAGCAGTTCTTC,CSASGLGGVLYNEQFF
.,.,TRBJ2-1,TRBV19,TGTGCCAGTAGCGCTGACAGGAGCTCCTACAATGAGCAGTTCTTC,CASSADRSSYNEQFF
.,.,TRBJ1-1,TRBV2,TGTGCCAGCAGTCAACAGGGTTCCAGGGTGAACACTGAAGCTTTCTTT,CASSQQGSRVNTEAFF
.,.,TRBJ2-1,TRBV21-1,TGTGCCAGCAGCAAAGGGCGGGGGTTCAATGAGCAGTTCTTC,CASSKGRGFNEQFF
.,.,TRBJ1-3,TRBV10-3,TGTGCCATCACCTCAGGGGCGGGAAACACCATATATTTT,CAITSGAGNTIYF
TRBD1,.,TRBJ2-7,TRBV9,TGTGCCAGCAGCGTAAGGGCAGGGGGCAGCGAGCAGTACTTC,CASSVRAGGSEQYF
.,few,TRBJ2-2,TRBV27,TGTGCCACCCGGCCCCAGCGTAACACCGGGGAGCTGTTTTTT,CATRPQRNTGELFF
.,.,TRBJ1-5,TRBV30,TGTGCCTGGAGTGTTGGGTCCTTGGGGAGGCCCCAGCATTTT,CAWSVGSLGRPQHF
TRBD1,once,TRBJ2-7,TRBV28,TGTGCCAGCAGTTTAATGGGACAGGGATCCTACGAGCAGTACTTC,CASSLMGQGSYEQYF
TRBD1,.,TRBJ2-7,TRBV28,TGTGCCAGCAGTTTAGGGGTCCAAGGGCTGGGACAGCCGTCCTACGAGCAGTACTTC,CASSLGVQGLGQPSYEQYF
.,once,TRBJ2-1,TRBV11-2,TGTGCCAGCAGCATACCCGGGACAATCTACAATGAGCAGTTCTTC,CASSIPGTIYNEQFF
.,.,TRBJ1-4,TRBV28,TGTGCCAGCAGTGCCTACAGGGATGAAAAACTGTTTTTT,CASSAYRDEKLFF
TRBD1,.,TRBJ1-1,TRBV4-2,TGTGCCAGCAGCCAATTAACGACAGGGGGCGCGGCTGAAGCTTTCTTT,CASSQLTTGGAAEAFF
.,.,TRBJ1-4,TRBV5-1,TGCGCCAGCAGCTGGGGGAGGTCCACCAATGAAAAACTGTTTTTT,CASSWGRSTNEKLFF
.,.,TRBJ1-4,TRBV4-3,TGCGCCAGCAGCCAAGATCCCATGACAACAGCAACTAATGAAAAACTGTTTTTT,CASSQDPMTTATNEKLFF
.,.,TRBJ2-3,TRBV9,TGTGCCAGCAGCGTAGCTGTGGACAAACACCTCACAGATACGCAGTATTTT,CASSVAVDKHLTDTQYF
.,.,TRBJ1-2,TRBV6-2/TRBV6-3,TGTGCCAGCAGTTACCAATCCTATCACTATGGCTACACCTTC,CASSYQSYHYGYTF
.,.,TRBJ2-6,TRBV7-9,TGTGCCAGCACCCTCGTTAAGCTACAGATCTCTGGGGCCAACGTCCTGACTTTC,CASTLVKLQISGANVLTF
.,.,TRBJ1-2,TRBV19,TGTGCCTCCACTGGACGGGGAGGCTACACCTTC,CASTGRGGYTF
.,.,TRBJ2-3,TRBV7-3,TGTGCCAGCAGCTCCCTGGGCCTGAGAACAGATACGCAGTATTTT,CASSSLGLRTDTQYF
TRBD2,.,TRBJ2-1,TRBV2,TGTGCCAGCACTGGGGACTATGGTTACAATGAGCAGTTCTTC,CASTGDYGYNEQFF
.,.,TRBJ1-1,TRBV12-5,TGTGCTAGTGGCCAGGGGATGAGGGGGTCGGAGAATGAAGCTTTCTTT,CASGQGMRGSENEAFF
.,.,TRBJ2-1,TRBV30,TGTGCCTGGAGTGTAATGGCACCCAATGAGCAGTTCTTC,CAWSVMAPNEQFF
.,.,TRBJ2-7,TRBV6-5,TGTGCCAGCAGTTACGGCGTGCAGGGGGGCTACGAGCAGTACTTC,CASSYGVQGGYEQYF
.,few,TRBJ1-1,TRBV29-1,TGCAGCGTTGCTGGACAGCCAAACACTGAAGCTTTCTTT,CSVAGQPNTEAFF
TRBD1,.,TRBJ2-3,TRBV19,TGTGCCAGTAGTACCGGGTCAGGGGGCAGGTTAAGTACGCAGTATTTT,CASSTGSGGRLSTQYF
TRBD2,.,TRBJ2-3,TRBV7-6,TGTGCCAGCAGCTTAGCGGGGCTAGCGGGAGGGCCTTTCGATACGCAGTATTTT,CASSLAGLAGGPFDTQYF
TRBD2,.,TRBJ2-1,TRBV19,TGTGCCAGTAGTATGCGGACTAGCGGGGACCGTCAAGGGCAGTTCTTC,CASSMRTSGDRQGQFF
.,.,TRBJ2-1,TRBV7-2,TGTGCCAGCAGCCCTGTCTACAATGAGCAGTTCTTC,CASSPVYNEQFF
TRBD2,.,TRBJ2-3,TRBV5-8,TGTGCCAGCAGCTCCACTAGCGGGGGGCCAGATACGCAGTATTTT,CASSSTSGGPDTQYF
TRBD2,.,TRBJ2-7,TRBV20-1,TGCAGTGCTAGTCCGGGGGGGCAGGGGTACGAGCAGTACTTC,CSASPGGQGYEQYF